Described below is a single T cell receptor beta chain sequence and its context. The sample is drawn from a study of T cell responses to AZD1222 COVID-19 vaccine. Assay used: immunoSEQ multiplex PCR; TCRdb lists only in-frame clones, some missing. The sample holds more than 95,000 clones, about nine tenths seen once. The material sequenced was peripheral blood, taken 28 days after the second dose of the MenACWY control vaccine. This sequence was found in an adult who received the MenACWY meningococcal vaccine as a control.

CDR3 region: CASSYSYTGYEQYF. The CDR3 region has the DNA TGTGCCAGCAGTTACTCGTATACAGGATACGAGCAGTACTTC. This chain connects TRBV6-2 or TRBV6-3 to TRBJ2-7; a possible D gene is TRBD1 (5 bases). Germline V gene data show CDR1 as MNHEY and CDR2 as SVGEGT. V lost 0 bases and J 4 bases, leaving 10 bases between the germline ends. The CDR3 runs to 14 residues.